The clone carrying this T cell receptor beta chain was picked up a small number of times. Its antigen is unidentified. This entry belongs to a study of response to subunit inactivated influenza vaccine. Overall study findings and caveats: There was a suggestion from the authors that each seasonal influenza vaccination recruits few new T cells.

This CDR3 contains 12 residues. V was cut by 6 bases and J by 4 bases, with 9 bases left in between. Germline CDR1 is MNHNY and CDR2 is SVGAGI (reference sequence). TCRdb reprocessed the RT-PCR reads via MiXCR and lists one record per CDR3 protein. Of roughly 710,000 distinct CDR3 sequences listed, around 13% are singletons. Sequencing used PBMCs from blood, obtained around 14 days before vaccination. The TCR originated in a man aged 45-65 years who received an inactivated influenza vaccine. This chain uses TRBV6-6 with TRBJ1-2; D remains ambiguous. In DNA, the CDR3 is TGTGCCAGCAGCCCACAGAGCTATGGCTACACCTTC. Translation: CASSPQSYGYTF.